The sequence of this T cell receptor beta chain was determined in a study of somatic mutations in cytotoxic T cells in rheumatoid arthritis (TCRdb year 2017). With respect to the entire study: Peripheral blood (30 ml EDTA) was collected from patients immediately after diagnosis and before any treatment began. Some V beta antibody-stained T-cell populations were flow-sorted on a FACSAria II or Sony SH800 at nearly 100% purity, and sorted V beta1+ cells also underwent TCRB sequencing. To characterize clonality, the study used TCRB deep sequencing while asking whether somatic mutations are carried by expanded CD8+ T-cell clones in newly diagnosed, untreated rheumatoid arthritis. A total of 65 or so rheumatoid arthritis patients and more than 15 healthy controls underwent TCRB deep sequencing. Median age was essentially the same in the patient group and the control group. What the study reported, not specific to this receptor: The antigen targets of the expanded CD8+ clones were unknown, and absence from virus-specific databases did not rule out viral specificity. In about an eighth of the roughly 65 patients, more than 20% of CD8+ cells belonged to the largest CD8+ clone, while several identical CD8+ TCRB sequences were shared between blood and synovial fluid. Rheumatoid arthritis patients and age-matched healthy controls did not significantly differ in CD8+ T-cell clonality. Healthy controls showed no age-related increase in CD8+ clonality, whereas patients did (Spearman r=0.49).

Flow cytometry confirmed the purity of CD4+ and CD8+ cells that had been isolated by positive magnetic bead selection on an AutoMACS. A TCR V beta antibody panel was used in flow cytometry to screen first for clonal expansions, which were then characterized by TCRB deep sequencing of sorted CD8+ fractions. Peripheral blood mononuclear cells were obtained using density gradient separation with Ficoll-Paque PLUS. Nucleospin Tissue or Tissue XS kits were used to extract DNA from CD4-enriched, CD8-enriched or PBMC samples, and a Qubit 2.0 fluorometer was used for quantification. The immunoSEQ assay was applied to genomic DNA for TCRB CDR3 sequencing. The published analysis was carried out like this. When patient CD8+ clones exceeding 1% were checked against published virus-specific TCRB sequences, only a few matched. Analyses were restricted to productive TCRB rearrangements. A clone was defined by a unique TCRB CDR3 sequence, and clonality was computed as a productive clonality index based on Shannon entropy. To calculate repertoire overlap between two samples, the template counts of each clone were considered relative to each sample's total templates. V-gene usage measured by flow cytometry correlated with TCRB sequencing V-gene usage, with a Spearman r of around 0.62. As stored in TCRdb, this immuneACCESS dataset retains in-frame rearrangements with V and J assigned. A fraction of the clones does not appear; measured against another copy, unresolved V genes explain less than half of the discrepancy, and the remainder lacks a known reason. V and J calls and clone size are those listed in that table; D and trimming were worked out from the DNA. The table for this sample lists 9,500 to 11,000 clones; approximately 86% of them were counted only once. Around 8% of the sample rests with the top ten.

A remark on this clone: The target of this receptor is not known. No base qualities exist here, and no much larger clone lies one base off it.

Material: CD8+ T cells sorted from blood. This receptor was taken from an adult with rheumatoid arthritis.

The CDR3 reads as follows: CASSDGDSNQPQHF. The nucleotide sequence reads TGTGCCAGCAGTGATGGCGATAGCAATCAGCCCCAGCATTTT. The chain employs TRBV25-1 and TRBJ1-5, with an unclear D gene assignment. V is clipped by 3 bases and J by 0 bases, and the sequence between their germline boundaries is 6 bases long. According to the germline V gene, CDR1 reads MGHDK and CDR2 reads SYGVNS. The CDR3, from cysteine to phenylalanine, totals 14 residues. The DNA shown is the 42-base CDR3, in frame from base 1.